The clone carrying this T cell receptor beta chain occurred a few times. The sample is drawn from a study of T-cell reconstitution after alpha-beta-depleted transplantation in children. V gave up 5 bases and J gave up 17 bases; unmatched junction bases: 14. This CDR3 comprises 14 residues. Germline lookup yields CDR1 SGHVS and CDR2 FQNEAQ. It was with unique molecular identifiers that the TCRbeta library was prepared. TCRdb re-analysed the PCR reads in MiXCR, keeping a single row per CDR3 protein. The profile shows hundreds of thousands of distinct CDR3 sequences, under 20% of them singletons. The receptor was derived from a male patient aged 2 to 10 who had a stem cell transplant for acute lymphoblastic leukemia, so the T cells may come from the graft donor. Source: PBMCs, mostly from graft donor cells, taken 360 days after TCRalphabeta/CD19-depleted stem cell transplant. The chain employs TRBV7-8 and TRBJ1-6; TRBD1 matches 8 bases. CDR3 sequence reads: CASSLGQGTSTVHF. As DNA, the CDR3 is TGTGCCAGCAGCCTAGGACAGGGAACCTCTACGGTCCACTTT.